The table lists the clone carrying this T cell receptor beta chain with many counts. The data are from a study of regulatory T cells in long-lasting Graves disease. Time point described: newly diagnosed GD, antithyroid drugs for less than 3 months. TCR sequences were obtained from RNA taken from PBMCs. iRepertoire HTBI primers and Arm-PCR of CDR3 regions built TCR beta libraries. In TCRdb, the multiplex PCR reads were re-called with MiXCR into one record per CDR3 protein. The sample has roughly 320,000 distinct CDR3 sequences, 16% seen once; the top ten hold 25% to 30%. Separately, the same data were catalogued under a study of T cells in Graves' hyperthyroidism and ophthalmopathy.

This material consisted of peripheral blood mononuclear cells (PBMCs), taken at new diagnosis, from a patient treated with antithyroid drugs. This clonotype was obtained from a man in his forties with Graves disease.

The CDR3 is CASSNAGGIEQYF. The CDR3 DNA is TGTGCCAGCAGTAACGCGGGGGGGATCGAGCAGTACTTC. V and J are TRBV28 and TRBJ2-7; 9 bases match TRBD2. V trimming: 5 bases; J trimming: 6 bases; junction bases outside the gene matches: 5. Germline loops: CDR1 MDHEN, CDR2 SYDVKM. The CDR3 consists of 13 residues. Supplemented by reference TRBV28 and TRBJ2-7, the full variable domain reads DVKVTQSSRYLVKRTGEKVFLECVQDMDHENMFWYRQDPGLGLRLIYFSYDVKMKEKGDIPEGYSVSREKKERFSLILESASTNQTSMYLCASSNAGGIEQYFGPGTRLTVT.